Here is one T cell receptor beta chain with its context. The antigen is unknown. This record belongs to a study of beta chain features in type 1 diabetes. Germline V gives CDR1 SGHNT, CDR2 YYREEE (reference sequence). Germline trimming cut 0 bases from V and 5 bases from J; bases unmatched to any gene: 6. The CDR3 is 16 residues long. Study findings and constraints: The naive, central memory and Treg TCRB repertoires of patients appeared to be more similar to one another than those of healthy donors. Any HLA type influence on TCRB rearrangement was left unresolved here.

What was sequenced were expressed TCRB transcripts, since all of the isolated RNA had been reverse transcribed. Here immunoSEQ multiplex PCR was the method, and the copy in TCRdb shows in-frame clones only, minus some. Seen here are roughly 330,000 clones, approximately 11% observed once, and the top ten hold 0.015%. About 116 mL of blood, on average, came from one heparinised draw per donor. Cell sorting via CD45RO/CCR7/CD25/CD127/CD95/CD27 was performed to obtain CD4+ naive, central memory, regulatory and stem cell-like memory cells. This chain joins TRBV5-4 and TRBJ2-3, with 10 positions matching TRBD2. The TCR comes from a woman aged 25 to 39 in good health. The sequenced sample was naive CD4+ T cells from blood. The CDR3 DNA reads as TGTGCCAGCAGCTTGGCTCCAGCGGGAGGGGGAGATACGCAGTATTTT. This sequence encodes CASSLAPAGGGDTQYF.